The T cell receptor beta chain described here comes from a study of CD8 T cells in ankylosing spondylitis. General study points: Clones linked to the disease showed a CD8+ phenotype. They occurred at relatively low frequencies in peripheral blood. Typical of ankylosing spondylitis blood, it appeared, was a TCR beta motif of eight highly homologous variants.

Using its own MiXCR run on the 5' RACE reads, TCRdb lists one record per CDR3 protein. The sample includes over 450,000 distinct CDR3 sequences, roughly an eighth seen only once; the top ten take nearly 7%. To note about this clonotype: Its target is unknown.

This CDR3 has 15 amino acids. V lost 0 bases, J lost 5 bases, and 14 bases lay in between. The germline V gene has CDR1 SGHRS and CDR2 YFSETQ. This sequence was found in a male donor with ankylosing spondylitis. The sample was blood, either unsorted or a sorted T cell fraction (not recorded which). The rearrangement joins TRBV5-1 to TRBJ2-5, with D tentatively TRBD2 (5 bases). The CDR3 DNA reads TGCGCCAGCAGCTTGGCCGCCGTCCGAGGGGAGACCCAGTACTTC. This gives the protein CASSLAAVRGETQYF.